The clone carrying this T cell receptor beta chain was counted once. This entry is derived from a study of blood T cell repertoires in COVID-19. In the study overall: The United States, Italy and Spain supplied acute and convalescent COVID-19 samples.

Original analysis: For nucleated cells, counts were estimated from reference gene primer amplification. Produced via immunoSEQ multiplex PCR; TCRdb's table is partial and in-frame only. Clone size and the V and J calls come from that table; the DNA yielded D and trimming. This repertoire shows just over 90,000 clones, just under 80% found once; its top ten account for roughly 16%. Sequencing was performed on peripheral blood. The TCR was taken from a human donor in a cohort sampled during active COVID-19.

CDR3 in amino acids: CASGGPGVVDTEAFF. The CDR3 DNA reads as TGTGCCAGCGGCGGCCCCGGCGTGGTTGACACTGAAGCTTTCTTT. This sequence joins TRBV28 and TRBJ1-1; D not resolved. This CDR3 region has 15 residues. CDR1 is MDHEN and CDR2 is SYDVKM in the germline V gene. The germline V and J ends were trimmed by 8 bases and 3 bases, with 19 bases remaining between them.